Sequencing of this T cell receptor beta chain was carried out in a study of blood T cells in healthy people across ages. The use of a sample-barcoded 5' primer and a J-beta primer mix characterized a second PCR of roughly 6 to 11 cycles. TCRdb re-analysed the 5' RACE reads in MiXCR, keeping a single row per CDR3 protein. This sample has approximately 800,000 distinct CDR3 sequences, with approximately 24% found just once. This clonotype was detected only once. The CDR3 has 16 residues. V was clipped by 2 bases and J by 1 base; unmatched bases: 5. Germline-derived CDR1 and CDR2 are SGHRS and YFSETQ. These data are also associated with another study on T cells of mothers and their children.

The TCR comes from a boy aged 5-17 years in good health. This chain joins TRBV5-1 and TRBJ2-3; 9 bases align to TRBD2. Material for sequencing was blood. The CDR3: CASSLFQREGTDTQYF. The CDR3 DNA is TGCGCCAGCAGCTTATTCCAGCGGGAGGGCACAGATACGCAGTATTTT.